The source of this TCR beta chain is a study of pediatric ulcerative colitis. Sequenced by immunoSEQ multiplex PCR; TCRdb stores in-frame clones only, minus some. The sample contains about 64,000 clones, 70% to 90% of which appear only once. Points on this clone: Its antigen is not known.

In germline, CDR1 is SGHAT, CDR2 FQNNGV. V dropped 5 bases and J dropped 2 bases, with 12 bases sitting between them. This CDR3 spans 14 amino acids. General study points: All ulcerative colitis patients, but no controls, carried a couple of rectal clonotypes. In rectum, acute severe colitis had expanded clones and less diversity.

The diagnostic colonoscopy in ulcerative colitis patients preceded any immunosuppressive treatment. The blood sample was taken during the colonoscopy visit. The chain carries TRBV11-2 and TRBJ1-1, with unresolved D. This receptor was taken from a boy aged 10-17 years with severe ulcerative colitis. Sequencing used blood. For the CDR3, the DNA is TGTGCCAGCAGCCTACCCATCGTAAACACTGAAGCTTTCTTT. This encodes CASSLPIVNTEAFF.